Presented here are 14 T cell receptor beta chains from one specimen sequenced in a study of blood T cell repertoires in COVID-19. Only in-frame clones appear in the TCRdb table, and some are missing; sequencing was by immunoSEQ multiplex PCR. The sample records about 150,000 clones, roughly 82% being singletons. The sample comprised peripheral blood. These receptors were obtained from a human donor in a cohort sampled during active COVID-19.

The chain carries TRBV30 and TRBJ1-3; D ambiguous. The germline V and J ends were trimmed by 4 bases and 1 base, with 5 bases remaining between them. CDR1 is GTSNPN, CDR2 SVGIG, per germline (reference sequence). The CDR3 runs to 12 residues. CDR3 residues: CAWKRSGNTIYF. CDR3 sequence (DNA): TGTGCCTGGAAACGGTCTGGAAACACCATATATTTT.

The chain has TRBV19 and TRBJ2-7; tentative D call: TRBD2 (5 bases). The CDR3 covers 12 residues. Trimming stripped 3 bases from V and 7 bases from J, with 10 bases between. Looked up from germline, CDR1 is LNHDA and CDR2 is SQIVND (reference sequence). The CDR3 protein is CASSMPTGEQYF. The CDR3 bases are TGTGCCAGTAGTATGCCCACGGGGGAGCAGTACTTC.

The chain links TRBV6-5 to TRBJ1-5; tentatively, D is TRBD1 (6 bases). Germline V gene lookup returns CDR1 MNHEY and CDR2 SVGAGI. Trimming took off 8 bases at V and 1 base at J, with 9 bases between the two ends. The CDR3 sequence is 13 residues long. CDR3 loop: CASRQASNQPQHF. The CDR3 region has the DNA TGTGCCAGCCGACAGGCGAGCAATCAGCCCCAGCATTTT.

The chain links TRBV6-5 to TRBJ2-3; perhaps TRBD2 as D (6 bases). The CDR3 loop spans 13 amino acids. Trimming took 7 bases from V and 6 from J, leaving 14 bases between them. Germline lookup yields CDR1 MNHEY and CDR2 SVGAGI. The CDR3 DNA is TGTGCCAGCATCGGGGGATCAGGTGATACGCAGTATTTT. It specifies CASIGGSGDTQYF.

The gene calls are TRBV6-1 and TRBJ2-7; TRBD1 matches 10 bases. This CDR3 is built from 17 residues. Germline CDR1 MNHNS, CDR2 SASEGT. Trimming cost V 1 base and J 5 bases; bases outside gene matches: 11. CDR3 nucleotide sequence: TGTGCCAGCAGTGAAGGTTGGGGACAGGGGCCCGCAAACGAGCAGTACGTC. As protein: CASSEGWGQGPANEQYV.

The J gene is TRBJ2-1, the V gene TRBV6-1, with 10 bases aligning to TRBD2. The J segment lost 7 bases and the V segment lost 6 bases, leaving 18 bases of the junction unmatched. The CDR3 is 18 residues long. Germline V gene lookup returns CDR1 MNHNS and CDR2 SASEGT. CDR3 sequence: CASREPPLAGGHPNEQFF. CDR3 in DNA: TGTGCCAGCAGGGAACCCCCCTTAGCGGGAGGCCACCCTAATGAGCAGTTCTTC.

V gene TRBV19 combines with J gene TRBJ1-2; a possible D gene is TRBD1 (5 bases). Trimming shortened V by 3 bases and J by 3 bases, and 14 bases separated the two germline ends. The CDR3 length is 15 residues. CDR1 is LNHDA, CDR2 SQIVND, per germline (reference sequence). CDR3 nucleotides: TGTGCCAGTAGTATCTACAGGTCGGTTGACTATGGCTACACCTTC. Protein: CASSIYRSVDYGYTF.

This chain joins TRBV6-1 and TRBJ2-3, with 12 bases aligning to TRBD1. Germline trimming cut 1 base from V and 6 bases from J; bases unmatched to any gene: 8. CDR1 is MNHNS, CDR2 SASEGT, per germline. The CDR3 is made up of 17 amino acids. Written as DNA, the CDR3 is TGTGCCAGCAGTGAAGTGGGGGACAGGGGGCTAGCCGATACGCAGTATTTT. Translation: CASSEVGDRGLADTQYF.

The V gene is TRBV13, the J gene TRBJ1-5; the match to TRBD1 covers 8 bases. With V trimmed by 4 bases and J by 9 bases, 2 bases remained unmatched. The germline gives CDR1 PRHDT, CDR2 FYEKMQ (reference sequence). This CDR3 contains 12 residues. CDR3 coding DNA: TGTGCCAGCAGCTCAGGGACAGGGCCCCAGCATTTT. It translates to CASSSGTGPQHF.

This clone appeared once. The chain combines TRBV2 with TRBJ2-3, with D possibly TRBD1 on 6 matching bases. Trimming pared 9 bases from V and 1 base from J, leaving 14 bases between. This CDR3 spans 14 amino acids. From germline, CDR1 is SNHLY and CDR2 FYNNEI. The CDR3 spells CARQQGSGTDTQYF. The CDR3 region has the DNA TGTGCCAGGCAACAGGGCTCGGGCACAGATACGCAGTATTTT.

The chain carries TRBV24-1 and TRBJ1-5; D is ambiguous. Germline V CDR1 and CDR2: KGHDR, SFDVKD. The CDR3 totals 14 residues. V was pared by 4 bases and J by 2 bases, with 8 bases between. DNA of the CDR3: TGTGCCACCAGTGACCAGCGGGGCAATCAGCCCCAGCATTTT. The encoded protein is CATSDQRGNQPQHF.

The genes are TRBV9 and TRBJ2-1; 8 nucleotides agree with TRBD1. Germline assignment: CDR1 SGDLS and CDR2 YYNGEE. Losses at the gene ends were 9 bases for V and 4 bases for J; bases not matched to a gene: 12. The CDR3 covers 15 residues. The CDR3 sequence: CANSRFRGPYNEQFF. CDR3 nucleotides: TGTGCCAATTCTAGGTTCAGGGGGCCATACAATGAGCAGTTCTTC.

V and J are TRBV30 and TRBJ1-3; 8 bases are a match to TRBD1. Germline assignment: CDR1 GTSNPN and CDR2 SVGIG (reference sequence). With 3 bases clipped from V and 2 bases from J, the junction kept 3 bases outside the gene matches. The CDR3 totals 14 residues. The CDR3 DNA follows: TGTGCCTGGAGCCGGACAGGGCCTGGAAACACCATATATTTT. This codes for CAWSRTGPGNTIYF.

The chain is built from TRBV9 and TRBJ2-7; 15 nucleotides match TRBD2. CDR1 and CDR2 from the germline V gene are SGDLS and YYNGEE. This CDR3 has 18 residues. Germline trimming cut 0 bases from V and 2 bases from J; bases unmatched to any gene: 6. The CDR3 nucleotides read TGTGCCAGCAGCGTAGTAGGGGGGACTAGCGGGAGGCCCTACGAGCAGTACGTC. Translation: CASSVVGGTSGRPYEQYV.